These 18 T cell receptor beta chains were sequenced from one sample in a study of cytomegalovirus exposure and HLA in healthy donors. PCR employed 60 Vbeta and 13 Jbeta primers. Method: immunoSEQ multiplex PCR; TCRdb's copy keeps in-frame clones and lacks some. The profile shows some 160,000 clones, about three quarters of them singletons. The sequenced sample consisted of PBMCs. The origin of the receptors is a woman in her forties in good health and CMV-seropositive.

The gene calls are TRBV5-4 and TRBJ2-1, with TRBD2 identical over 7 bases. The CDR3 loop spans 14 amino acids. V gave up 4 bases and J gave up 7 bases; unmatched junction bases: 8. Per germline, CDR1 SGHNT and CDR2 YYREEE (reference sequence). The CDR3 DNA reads TGTGCCAGCAGCAGTGGACTAGTATGGAATGAGCAGTTCTTC. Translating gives CASSSGLVWNEQFF.

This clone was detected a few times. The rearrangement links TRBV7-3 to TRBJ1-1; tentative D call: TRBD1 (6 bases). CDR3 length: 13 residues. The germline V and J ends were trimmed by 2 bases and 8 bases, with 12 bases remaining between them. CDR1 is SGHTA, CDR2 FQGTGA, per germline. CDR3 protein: CASSLWAGAEAFF. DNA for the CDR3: TGTGCCAGCAGCTTATGGGCAGGGGCGGAAGCTTTCTTT.

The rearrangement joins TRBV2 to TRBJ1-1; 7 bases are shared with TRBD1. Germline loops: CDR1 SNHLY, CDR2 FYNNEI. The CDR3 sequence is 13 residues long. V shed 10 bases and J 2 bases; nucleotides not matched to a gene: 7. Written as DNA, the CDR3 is TGTGCCACAGGACAGGATCCAAACACTGAAGCTTTCTTT. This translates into CATGQDPNTEAFF.

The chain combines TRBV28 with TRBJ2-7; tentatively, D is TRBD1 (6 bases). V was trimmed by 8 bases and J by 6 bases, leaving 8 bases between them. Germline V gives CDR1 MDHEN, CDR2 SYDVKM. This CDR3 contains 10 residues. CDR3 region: CASQGLEQYF. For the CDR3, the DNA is TGTGCCAGCCAGGGGCTCGAGCAGTACTTC.

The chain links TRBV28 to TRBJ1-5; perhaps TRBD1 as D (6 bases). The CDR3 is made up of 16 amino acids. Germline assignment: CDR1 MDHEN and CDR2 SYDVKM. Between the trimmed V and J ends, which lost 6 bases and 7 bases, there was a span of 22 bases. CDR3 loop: CASSHPVGGPSQPQHF. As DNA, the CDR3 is TGTGCCAGCAGCCATCCGGTGGGGGGGCCGAGCCAGCCCCAGCATTTT.

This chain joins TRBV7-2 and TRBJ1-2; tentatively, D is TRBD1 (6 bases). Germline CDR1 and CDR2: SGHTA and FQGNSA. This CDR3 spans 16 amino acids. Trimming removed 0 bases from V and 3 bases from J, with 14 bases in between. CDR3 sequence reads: CASSLALRDIDYGYTF. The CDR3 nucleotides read TGTGCCAGCAGCTTAGCGCTTAGGGACATAGACTATGGCTACACCTTC. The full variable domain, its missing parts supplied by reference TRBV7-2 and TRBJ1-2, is GAGVSQSPSNKVTEKGKDVELRCDPISGHTALYWYRQSLGQGLEFLIYFQGNSAPDKSGLPSDRFSAERTGGSVSTLTIQRTQQEDSAVYLCASSLALRDIDYGYTFGSGTRLTVV.

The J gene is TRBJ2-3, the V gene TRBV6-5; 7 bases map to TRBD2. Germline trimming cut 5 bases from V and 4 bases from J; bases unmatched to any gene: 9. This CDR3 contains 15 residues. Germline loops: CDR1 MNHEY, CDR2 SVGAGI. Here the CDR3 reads CASSTGGIFSDTQYF. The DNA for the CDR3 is TGTGCCAGCAGTACCGGGGGGATTTTTTCAGATACGCAGTATTTT.

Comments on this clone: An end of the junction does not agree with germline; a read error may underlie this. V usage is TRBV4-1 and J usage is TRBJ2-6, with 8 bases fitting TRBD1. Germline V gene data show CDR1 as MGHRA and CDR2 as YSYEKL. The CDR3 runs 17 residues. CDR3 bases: TGCGCCAGCAGCCCCCCTGACAGGGGCTCTGGGGCCAACGGCCTGACTTTC. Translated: CASSPPDRGSGANGLTF.

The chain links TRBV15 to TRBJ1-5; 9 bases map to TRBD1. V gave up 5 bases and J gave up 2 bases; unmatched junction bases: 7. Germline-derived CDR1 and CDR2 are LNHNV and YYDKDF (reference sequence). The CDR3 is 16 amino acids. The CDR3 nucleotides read TGTGCCACCAGCGAGGGACAGGGCCGGGGCAATCAGCCCCAGCATTTT. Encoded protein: CATSEGQGRGNQPQHF.

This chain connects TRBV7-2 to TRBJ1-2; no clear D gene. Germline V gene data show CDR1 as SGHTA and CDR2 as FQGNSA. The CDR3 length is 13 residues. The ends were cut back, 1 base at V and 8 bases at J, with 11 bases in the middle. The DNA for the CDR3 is TGTGCCAGCAGCTTAGTTTCCGGGAACGGCTACACCTTC. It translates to CASSLVSGNGYTF.

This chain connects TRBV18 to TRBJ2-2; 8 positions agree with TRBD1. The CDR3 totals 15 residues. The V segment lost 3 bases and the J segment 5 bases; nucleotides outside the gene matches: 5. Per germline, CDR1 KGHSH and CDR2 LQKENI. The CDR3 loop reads CASSPAGGATGELFF. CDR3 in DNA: TGTGCCAGCTCACCCGCAGGGGGCGCAACCGGGGAGCTGTTTTTT. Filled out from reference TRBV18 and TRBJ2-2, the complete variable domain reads NAGVMQNPRHLVRRRGQEARLRCSPMKGHSHVYWYRQLPEEGLKFMVYLQKENIIDESGMPKERFSAEFPKEGPSILRIQQVVRGDSAAYFCASSPAGGATGELFFGEGSRLTVL.

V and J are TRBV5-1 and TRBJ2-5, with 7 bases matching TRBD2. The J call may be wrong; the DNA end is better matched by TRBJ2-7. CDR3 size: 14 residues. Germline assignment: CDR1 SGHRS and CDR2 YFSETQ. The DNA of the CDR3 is TGCGCCAGCAGCTTGGCGGGGGGACCGTACGAGCAGTACTTC. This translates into CASSLAGGPYEQYF.

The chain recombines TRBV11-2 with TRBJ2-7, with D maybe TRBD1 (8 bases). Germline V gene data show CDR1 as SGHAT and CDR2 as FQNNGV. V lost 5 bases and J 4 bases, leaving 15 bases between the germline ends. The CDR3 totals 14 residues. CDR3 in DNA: TGTGCCAGCAGCCTTGGACAGGGAGGGTACGAGCAGTACTTC. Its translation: CASSLGQGGYEQYF.

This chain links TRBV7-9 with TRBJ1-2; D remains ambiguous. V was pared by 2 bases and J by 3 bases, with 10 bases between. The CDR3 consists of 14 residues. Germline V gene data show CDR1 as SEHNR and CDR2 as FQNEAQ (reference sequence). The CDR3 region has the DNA TGTGCCAGCAGCTTAAGTAGGCAGGACTATGGCTACACCTTC. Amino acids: CASSLSRQDYGYTF.

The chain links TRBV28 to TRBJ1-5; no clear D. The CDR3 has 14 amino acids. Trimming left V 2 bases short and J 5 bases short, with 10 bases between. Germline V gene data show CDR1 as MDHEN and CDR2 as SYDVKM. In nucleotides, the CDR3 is TGTGCCAGCAGTTTAGTGGAGAGGGATCAGCCCCAGCATTTT. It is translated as CASSLVERDQPQHF.

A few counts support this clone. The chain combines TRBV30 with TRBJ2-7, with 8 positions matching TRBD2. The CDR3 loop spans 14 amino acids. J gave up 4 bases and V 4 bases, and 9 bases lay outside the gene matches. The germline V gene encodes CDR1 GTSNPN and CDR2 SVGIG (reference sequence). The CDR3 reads CAWNSGGEGYEQYF. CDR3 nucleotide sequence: TGTGCCTGGAACTCGGGAGGGGAAGGATACGAGCAGTACTTC.

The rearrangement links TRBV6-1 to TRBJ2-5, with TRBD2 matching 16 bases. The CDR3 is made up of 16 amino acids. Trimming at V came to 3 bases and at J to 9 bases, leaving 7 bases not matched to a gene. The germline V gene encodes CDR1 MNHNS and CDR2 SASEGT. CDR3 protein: CASSEGLAGGLGSQYF. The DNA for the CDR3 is TGTGCCAGCAGTGAGGGACTAGCGGGGGGGCTCGGGTCCCAGTACTTC.

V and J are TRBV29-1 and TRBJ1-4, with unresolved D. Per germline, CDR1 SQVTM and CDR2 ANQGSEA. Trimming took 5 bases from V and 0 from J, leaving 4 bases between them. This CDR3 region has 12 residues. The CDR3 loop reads CSVTATNEKLFF. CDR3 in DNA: TGCAGCGTTACTGCAACTAATGAAAAACTGTTTTTT.